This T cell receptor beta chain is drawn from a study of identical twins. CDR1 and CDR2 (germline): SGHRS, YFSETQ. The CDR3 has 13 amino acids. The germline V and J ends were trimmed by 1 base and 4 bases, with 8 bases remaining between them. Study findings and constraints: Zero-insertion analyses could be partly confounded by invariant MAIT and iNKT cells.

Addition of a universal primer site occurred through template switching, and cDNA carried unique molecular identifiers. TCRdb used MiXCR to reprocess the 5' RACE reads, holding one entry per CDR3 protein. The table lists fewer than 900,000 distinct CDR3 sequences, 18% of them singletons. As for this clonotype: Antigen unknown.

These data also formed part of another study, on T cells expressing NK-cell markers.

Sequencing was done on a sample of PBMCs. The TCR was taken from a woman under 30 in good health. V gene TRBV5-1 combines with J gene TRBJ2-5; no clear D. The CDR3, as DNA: TGCGCCAGCAGCTTGTGGATGGGAGAGACCCAGTACTTC. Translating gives CASSLWMGETQYF.